This T cell receptor beta chain was captured by sequencing in a study of blood T cells in healthy people across ages. Germline CDR1 is DFQATT and CDR2 is SNEGSKA (reference sequence). Trimming pared 0 bases from V and 0 bases from J, leaving 6 bases between. The CDR3 extends over 13 amino acids. Sample-barcoded 5' priming and a J-beta primer mix drove a second PCR of roughly 6 to 12 cycles. MiXCR, applied by TCRdb to the 5' RACE reads, yields one record per CDR3 protein. Among approximately 2,000,000 distinct CDR3 sequences listed, 35% to 50% were seen once. The receptor's source is a human donor in good health. Input material: blood. The V gene is TRBV20-1, the J gene TRBJ2-7; D not resolved. In nucleotides, the CDR3 is TGCAGTGCTAGAGACAGAAACTCCTACGAGCAGTACTTC. It translates to CSARDRNSYEQYF.